The T cell receptor beta chain under discussion was sequenced for a study of CD8+ T cells in alopecia areata (dated by TCRdb to 2017 to 2018). The study in broad terms: Treated patients were enrolled in an open-label pilot trial of oral tofacitinib, 5 to 10 mg twice daily, for moderate-to-severe alopecia areata. Tofacitinib was administered for 6 to 18 months, and 6 months of follow-up off drug were then conducted to assess delayed response and recurrence. The SALT score, which quantifies the percentage of affected scalp surface area, was used to measure disease severity in treated patients. The study used high-throughput TCRbeta sequencing to examine T cell clonal expansion in alopecia areata, in both the C3H/HeJ mouse model and human patients. In humans, TCRbeta sequencing was performed on scalp tissue and on sorted CD4+ and CD8+ peripheral blood T cells from healthy controls and from patients with patchy or totalis/universalis alopecia areata. Biopsies were taken from tofacitinib-treated patients at baseline and again at 4 and 24 weeks into treatment, and several of those patients also had a later scalp biopsy. Clonality in the scalp was compared among normal scalp (n=4), patchy alopecia areata scalp (n=8), and alopecia totalis/universalis scalp (n=8). RNA came from the PAXgene miRNA kit for fixed scalp, the miRNeasy kit for PBMCs, and the RNeasy kit for mouse skin. immunoSEQ multiplex PCR using 35 Vbeta forward primers and 13 Jbeta reverse primers was used to amplify TCRbeta CDR3 regions. The paper's findings and limits, for the study overall: Shared TCR sequences between patients were less evident than in mice, which may be partly attributable to HLA diversity in the patient population. Scalp clonality and the number of expanded CD8+ clones among the top 100 scalp clones were significantly decreased by tofacitinib. Many expanded lesional clones were found to persist in scalp and blood during tofacitinib treatment, and relapse after treatment cessation may be partly explained by this persistence. Higher clonality and more expanded CD8+ clones were observed in lesional scalp than in normal scalp, particularly in alopecia totalis/universalis, a finding suggestive of antigenic drive. Unlike mouse skin, which is dominated by gammadelta T cells, normal human skin has resident alphabeta T cells that are also sequenced, and this complicates analysis of the scalp TCR repertoire. Because the treated cohort was small and had just a single nonresponder, larger studies are needed to establish links between baseline CD8+ expansion and response.

The sample's time point label, in plain terms: around 29 days on oral tofacitinib. The meaning of the sample's treatment or condition label: oral pan-JAK inhibitor, 5-10 mg twice daily. Peripheral blood and lesional scalp punch biopsies were obtained from patients with alopecia areata. After PBMCs were isolated by density centrifugation and stained for CD3, CD4 and CD8, a FACSAria was used to sort CD4+ and CD8+ T cells. The trim is 6 bases for V and 0 bases for J, with a gap of 9 bases between the germline ends. From a lookup of the germline V gene, CDR1 and CDR2 are MNHEY and SVGAGI. Taken from cysteine to phenylalanine, the CDR3 has 15 residues. Only the CDR3 region is kept as DNA, spanning 45 bases read in frame from base 1. There are a few counts of this clone. It lacks a known antigen. It has no much larger one-base neighbor in the sample; base qualities were not kept. Library method: the immunoSEQ multiplex PCR assay. RNA was extracted from all samples and reverse transcribed into cDNA as template for TCR sequencing. SuperScript III was used to make first-strand cDNA, primed with a 2:1 mix of oligo-dT and random hexamers. A synthetic immune receptor repertoire was used to measure amplification bias, and any remaining bias was corrected computationally. In the paper's pipeline: Raw reads were preprocessed for error removal, and CDR3 was defined according to IMGT conventions as running from the conserved cysteine to phenylalanine. Clonality was calculated as 1 minus Shannon entropy normalized by log2 of the number of productive unique TCRs. Scalp TCRbeta sequences were cross-referenced with sorted blood CD4 and CD8 repertoires so that the CD4 or CD8 identity of scalp clones could be inferred. TCRdb obtained this table from immuneACCESS and retained in-frame rearrangements with V and J assigned. These tables miss some clones; where compared with another copy, unresolved V genes account for less than half of the shortfall, and the remainder is unexplained. The V and J calls and clone size are taken from that table; D and trimming were inferred from the DNA. The sample table records 110,000 to 150,000 clones; 82% of these occur just once. The ten largest account for 20% to 25% of the sample.

Sequences were derived from CD8+ T cells sorted from blood, sampled at week 4, from a patient treated with tofacitinib. The clonotype originates from a human donor with alopecia areata. The chain is encoded by TRBV6-5 joined to TRBJ2-6; TRBD1 is a possible D gene, resting on 5 matching bases. CDR3 region: CASSDSASGANVLTF. Read as DNA, the sequence is TGTGCCAGCAGCGACAGTGCCTCTGGGGCCAACGTCCTGACTTTC.